The entry below gives a single T cell receptor beta chain sequence along with its context. What it binds is unknown. This specimen belongs to a study of response to subunit inactivated influenza vaccine. TCRdb re-called the RT-PCR reads with MiXCR, one entry per CDR3 protein. The table records roughly 670,000 distinct CDR3 sequences, approximately 15% of them present only once. Study conclusions and caveats: Few additional T cells are recruited per seasonal influenza vaccination, authors suggested.

V trimming: 1 base; J trimming: 7 bases; junction bases outside the gene matches: 6. From germline, CDR1 is SGDLS and CDR2 YYNGEE. The CDR3 loop spans 15 amino acids. This receptor was identified in a man over 45 who received an inactivated influenza vaccine. The chain is built from TRBV9 and TRBJ2-2; 8 bases fit TRBD2. The sequencing used PBMCs from blood, collected 14 to 15 days before vaccination. CDR3 nucleotide sequence: TGTGCCAGCAGCGTACAGCAGCGGGAGAACGGGGAGCTGTTTTTT. Protein: CASSVQQRENGELFF.